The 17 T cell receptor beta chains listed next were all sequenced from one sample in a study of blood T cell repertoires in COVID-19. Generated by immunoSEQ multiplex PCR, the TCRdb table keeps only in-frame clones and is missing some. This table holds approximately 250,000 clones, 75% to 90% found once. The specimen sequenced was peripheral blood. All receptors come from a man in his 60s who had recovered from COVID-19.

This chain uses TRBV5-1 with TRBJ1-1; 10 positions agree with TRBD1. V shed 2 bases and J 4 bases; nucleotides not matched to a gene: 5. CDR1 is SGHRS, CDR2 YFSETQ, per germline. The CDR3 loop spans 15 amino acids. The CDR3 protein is CASSFGTGVPTEAFF. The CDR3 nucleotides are TGCGCCAGCAGCTTTGGGACAGGGGTTCCCACTGAAGCTTTCTTT.

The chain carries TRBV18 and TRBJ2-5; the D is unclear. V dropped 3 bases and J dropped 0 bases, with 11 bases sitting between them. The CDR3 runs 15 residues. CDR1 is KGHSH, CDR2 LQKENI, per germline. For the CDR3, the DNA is TGTGCCAGCTCACCGGCAGCAGACAACCAAGAGACCCAGTACTTC. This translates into CASSPAADNQETQYF. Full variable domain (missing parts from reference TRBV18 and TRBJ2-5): NAGVMQNPRHLVRRRGQEARLRCSPMKGHSHVYWYRQLPEEGLKFMVYLQKENIIDESGMPKERFSAEFPKEGPSILRIQQVVRGDSAAYFCASSPAADNQETQYFGPGTRLLVL.

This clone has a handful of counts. CDR3 sequence (DNA): TGTGCCAGCAGCGTCGCTTCGGGGGGGAGAAGCTCCTACAATGAGCAGTTCTTC. Translating it yields CASSVASGGRSSYNEQFF. This chain uses TRBV9 with TRBJ2-1; 8 bases fit TRBD2. The germline CDR1 and CDR2 sequences are SGDLS and YYNGEE. Germline trimming cut 2 bases from V and 0 bases from J; bases unmatched to any gene: 10. The CDR3 has 18 amino acids.

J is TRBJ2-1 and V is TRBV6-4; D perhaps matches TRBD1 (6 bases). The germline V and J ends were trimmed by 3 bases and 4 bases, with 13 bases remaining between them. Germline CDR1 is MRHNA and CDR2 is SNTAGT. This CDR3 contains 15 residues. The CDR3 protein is CASSEQQGGYNEQFF. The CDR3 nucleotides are TGTGCCAGCAGTGAACAACAGGGCGGGTACAATGAGCAGTTCTTC.

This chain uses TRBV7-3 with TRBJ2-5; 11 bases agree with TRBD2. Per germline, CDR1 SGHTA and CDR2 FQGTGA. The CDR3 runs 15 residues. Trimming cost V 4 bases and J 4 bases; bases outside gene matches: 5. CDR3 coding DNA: TGTGCCAGCAGCTCCACCGGACTAGCGGGAGAGACCCAGTACTTC. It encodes CASSSTGLAGETQYF. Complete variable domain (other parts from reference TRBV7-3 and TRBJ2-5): GAGVSQTPSNKVTEKGKYVELRCDPISGHTALYWYRQSLGQGPEFLIYFQGTGAADDSGLPNDRFFAVRPEGSVSTLKIQRTERGDSAVYLCASSSTGLAGETQYFGPGTRLLVL.

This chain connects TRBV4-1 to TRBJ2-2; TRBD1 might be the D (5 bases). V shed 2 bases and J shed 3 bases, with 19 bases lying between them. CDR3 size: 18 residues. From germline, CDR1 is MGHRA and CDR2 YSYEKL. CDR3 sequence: CASSQLKTQGTDTGELFF. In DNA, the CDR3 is TGCGCCAGCAGCCAACTTAAGACTCAGGGTACCGACACCGGGGAGCTGTTTTTT.

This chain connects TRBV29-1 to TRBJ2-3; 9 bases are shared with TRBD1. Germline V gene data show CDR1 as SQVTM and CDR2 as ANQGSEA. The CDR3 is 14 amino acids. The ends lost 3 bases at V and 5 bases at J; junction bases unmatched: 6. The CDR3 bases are TGCAGCGTTGAGGGGGGACAGGGTATAGATACGCAGTATTTT. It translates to CSVEGGQGIDTQYF.

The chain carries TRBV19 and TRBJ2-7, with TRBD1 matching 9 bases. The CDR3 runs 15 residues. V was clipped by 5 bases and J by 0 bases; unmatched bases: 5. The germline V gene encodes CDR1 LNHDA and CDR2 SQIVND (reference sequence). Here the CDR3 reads CASSLDRGLSYEQYF. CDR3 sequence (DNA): TGTGCCAGTAGTTTGGACAGGGGCCTCTCCTACGAGCAGTACTTC.

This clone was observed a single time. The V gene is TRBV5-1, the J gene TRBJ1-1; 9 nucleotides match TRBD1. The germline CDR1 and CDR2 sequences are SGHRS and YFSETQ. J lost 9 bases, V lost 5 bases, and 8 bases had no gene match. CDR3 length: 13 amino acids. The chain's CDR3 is CASRQQGANKAFF. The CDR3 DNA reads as TGCGCCAGCAGACAACAGGGGGCTAATAAAGCTTTCTTT.

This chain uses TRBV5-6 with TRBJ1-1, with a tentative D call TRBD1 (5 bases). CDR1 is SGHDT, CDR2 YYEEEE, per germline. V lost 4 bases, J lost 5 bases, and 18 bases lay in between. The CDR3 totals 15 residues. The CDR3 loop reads CASSPDGGVRTEAFF. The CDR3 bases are TGTGCCAGCAGCCCGGACGGGGGAGTCAGGACTGAAGCTTTCTTT. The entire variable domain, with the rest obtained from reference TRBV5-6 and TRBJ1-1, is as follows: DAGVTQSPTHLIKTRGQQVTLRCSPKSGHDTVSWYQQALGQGPQFIFQYYEEEERQRGNFPDRFSGHQFPNYSSELNVNALLLGDSALYLCASSPDGGVRTEAFFGQGTRLTVV.

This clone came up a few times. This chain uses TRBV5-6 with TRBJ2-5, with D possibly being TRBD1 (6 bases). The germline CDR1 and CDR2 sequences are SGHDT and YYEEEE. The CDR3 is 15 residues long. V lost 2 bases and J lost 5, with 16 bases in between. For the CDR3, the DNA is TGTGCCAGCAGCTTAACTCAAGGGGGTAGGGAGACCCAGTACTTC. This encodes CASSLTQGGRETQYF.

CDR3 nucleotide sequence: TGTGCCAGCTCACCATCAATGGCGACAGAAACTAGCACAGATACGCAGTATTTT. This sequence encodes CASSPSMATETSTDTQYF. The V and J genes are TRBV18 and TRBJ2-3; D perhaps matches TRBD1 (5 bases). From germline, CDR1 is KGHSH and CDR2 LQKENI. V lost 2 bases to trimming and J lost 0 bases, with 18 bases between them. The CDR3 spans 18 residues.

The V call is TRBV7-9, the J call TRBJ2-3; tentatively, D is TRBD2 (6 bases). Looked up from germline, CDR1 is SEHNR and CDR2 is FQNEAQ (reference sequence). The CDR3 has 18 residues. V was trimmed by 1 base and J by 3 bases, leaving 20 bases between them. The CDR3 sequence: CASSLGRGWESETDTQYF. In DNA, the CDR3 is TGTGCCAGCAGCTTAGGCCGGGGGTGGGAGTCAGAAACAGATACGCAGTATTTT.

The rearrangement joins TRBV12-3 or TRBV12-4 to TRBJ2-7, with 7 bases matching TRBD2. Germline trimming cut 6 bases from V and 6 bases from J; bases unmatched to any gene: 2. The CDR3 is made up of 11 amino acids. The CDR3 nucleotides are TGTGCCAGCAGCCGGACTAGCGAGCAGTACTTC. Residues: CASSRTSEQYF.

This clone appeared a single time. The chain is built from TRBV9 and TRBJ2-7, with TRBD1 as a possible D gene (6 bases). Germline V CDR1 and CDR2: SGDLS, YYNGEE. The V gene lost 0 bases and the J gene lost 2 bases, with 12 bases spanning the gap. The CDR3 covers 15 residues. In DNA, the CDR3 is TGTGCCAGCAGCGTAGAGCAGGGGCGGACCTACGAGCAGTACTTC. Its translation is CASSVEQGRTYEQYF.

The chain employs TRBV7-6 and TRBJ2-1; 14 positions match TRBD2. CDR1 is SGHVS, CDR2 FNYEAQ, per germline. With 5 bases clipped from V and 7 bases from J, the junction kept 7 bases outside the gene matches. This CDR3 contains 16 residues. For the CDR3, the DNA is TGTGCCAGCAGCGCGCCCGGGACTAGCGGGAGTAATGAGCAGTTCTTC. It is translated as CASSAPGTSGSNEQFF.

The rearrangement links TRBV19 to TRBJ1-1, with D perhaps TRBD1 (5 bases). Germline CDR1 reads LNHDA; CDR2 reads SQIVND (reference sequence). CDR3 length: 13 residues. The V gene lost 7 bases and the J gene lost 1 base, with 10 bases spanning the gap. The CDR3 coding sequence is TGTGCCAGTACCAGACAGTGGAACACTGAAGCTTTCTTT. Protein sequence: CASTRQWNTEAFF.